This T cell receptor beta chain comes out of a study of cytomegalovirus exposure and HLA in healthy donors (dated by TCRdb to about 2017). As for the study more broadly: An earlier analysis of several hundred of the donors reported 276 Gb of sequence data and some 110 million unique TCR beta sequences obtained from about 170 million T cells. An early release that covered some 640 HLA-typed donors contained approximately 300 gigabases of sequencing data and 65 million to 100 million unique TCR sequences. Of the 350 to 450 genotyped donors, around 81% fell in the genetic ancestry cluster associated with self-reported Caucasian donors. The aim of the study was to test whether cataloging public T cell receptors could identify signatures of past pathogen exposure. The study used immunosequencing to profile the T cell repertoires of more than 650 subjects and linked those repertoires to cytomegalovirus serostatus. Besides the first cohort of roughly 660 subjects, a separate validation cohort made up of roughly 120 different subjects was used. The study combined high-throughput TCR immunosequencing, statistical association of individual TCRs with disease status, and machine learning to predict cytomegalovirus infection status. A later analysis re-analyzed previously published TCR beta repertoires from 666 donors and added high-resolution HLA genotyping to study TCR occurrence patterns. Rather than drawing on any new phenotypic data, the later analysis identified candidate immune exposures from TCR beta sequences and the way those sequences occurred across donors. An earlier analysis of roughly 600 of the donors used high-throughput TCR beta sequencing to judge whether each TCR beta V gene segment behaved as functional or pseudogenic. Alongside the repertoire data, information on donor age, sex, ethnicity and CMV serostatus was compiled. A later genetic analysis took genome-wide SNP genotypes for about 55% of the 666 donors and used that subset as a discovery cohort. All discovery cohort repertoires had been generated on a single sequencing platform. HLA typing covered class I and class II loci at four-digit resolution. The number of typed donors differed by locus: 629-630 for A, B, C, DRB1 and DQB1; 522 for DQA1; 606 for DPA1; and some 430 for DPB1. A handful of DR-DQ haplotypes were treated as single units for association and clustering because of strong linkage in the cohort. Across roughly 420 genotyped donors of the cohort, an average of about 250,000 unique TCR beta nucleotide sequences per donor were sequenced, and roughly a sixth of those sequences were non-productive. Summary of the overall study and its limitations: Linkage disequilibrium might explain the correlated functional status among segregating V segments, but an unknown experimental factor could not be excluded. In vitro tests confirmed that three of the cytomegalovirus-associated TCR beta chains recognize cytomegalovirus antigens. According to the authors, the approach could potentially be generalized to other disease states and immunological phenotypes. In a later analysis, the rate of TCR association differed among HLA loci, with DRB1 alleles having the most associated TCRs and HLA-C alleles having the fewest. A further reported finding was that TCR beta sequences accurately predicted the HLA-A and HLA-B alleles for most subjects in the first cohort. In both the original and validation cohorts, the classifier was reported to diagnose cytomegalovirus status with high specificity and sensitivity. CMV serostatus was the only immune exposure information available for the cohort. The cohort was sequenced for TCR beta chains only, and without alpha or paired-chain data the features that could be detected were limited. An association between a missense DCLRE1C variant and V-gene and J-gene trimming of TCR beta chains was found in a later genetic analysis and replicated in an independent cohort. Compared with equally common non-associated chains, HLA-associated TCR beta chains in a later analysis were more clonally expanded and had lower generation probabilities. Seventeen rarely observed V segments, including chromosome 9 orphons, were excluded from the earlier analysis of approximately 500 of the donors because counts were too low. In the study, 150 to 200 TCR beta chains were listed as associated with cytomegalovirus. Some IMGT-functional V segments, including TRBV6-2 and TRBV6-3, could not be distinguished by the 87-base-pair reads and were therefore excluded. A cluster of highly shared sequence variants was judged likely to be a technical artifact of the sequencing pipeline. In an earlier analysis of around 600 of the donors, most TCR beta V segments appeared in productive rearrangements about 87% or about 30% of the time, broadly matching IMGT annotations. Roughly uniform sequencing depth across donors was assumed in presence/absence analyses, although this assumption may not hold. Most CMV-associated TCR beta chains appeared to be HLA-restricted in a later analysis, and the HLA associations seemed to be driven largely by CMV exposure. In a later genetic analysis, fewer N-insertions in productive TCRs were reported among donors in an Asian-associated ancestry cluster than the roughly 700-donor mean. Across donors, most TCR sequences were observed very rarely, whereas some public TCRs were present in many individuals. Specific HLA alleles were associated with 15,000 to 20,000 TCR beta sequences at a false discovery rate of 0.05 in a later analysis. Assigning TCR associations to individual alleles was difficult when HLA alleles, especially DR and DQ, strongly co-occurred. A later analysis reported that several top co-occurrence clusters appeared linked to parvovirus B19, influenza, CMV and Epstein-Barr virus. HLA typing was unavailable for some donors at each locus, so association tests used only the typed subset.

The library was prepared using the immunoSEQ multiplex PCR assay. A mixture of 60 forward primers for TCR Vbeta segments and 13 reverse primers for TCR Jbeta segments was used in the multiplex PCR. A multiplex PCR assay on genomic DNA amplified the CDR3 region of rearranged TCR beta genes. Amplified TCR beta libraries were sequenced as 87-base-pair reads on the Illumina HiSeq System. The authors processed their data as follows. A later analysis tallied about 77 million unique TCR beta chains across the 666 repertoires, and around 12 million of those chains were shared by two or more donors. Raw reads were error-corrected and collapsed into unique sequences by a nearest-neighbor algorithm in which closely related sequences were merged to remove PCR and sequencing errors. To assign V, D and J gene segments, CDR3 sequences were aligned to IMGT reference sequences. For a sequence to be retained, a match of at least six nucleotides was required to both a V gene segment and a J gene segment. A rearrangement counted as productive if the CDR3 had no stop codons and remained in frame with V and J, and every other rearrangement counted as non-productive. Following IMGT convention, CDR3 was defined as the stretch from the second conserved V-encoded cysteine up to the conserved J-encoded phenylalanine. Sequences without an unambiguous match to a single V gene segment were excluded from the earlier analysis of over 500 of the donors. An earlier analysis of 500 to 700 of the donors classified V segments as functional when productive rearrangements were above 56.7% and as segregating when the standard deviation between donors was above 5%. A statistical classification framework was built to diagnose cytomegalovirus status from the catalog of TCR beta chain sequences. In a later analysis, TCR nucleotide sequences were compared against IMGT/GENE-DB human TR gene sequences so that V and J genes could be assigned. In a later analysis, CDR3 sequences and most-parsimonious VDJ recombination scenarios were assigned using the TCRdist pipeline. In a later analysis, each TCR beta chain was defined by its CDR3 amino acid sequence together with its V-gene family, and reads lacking a unique V-gene family were excluded. To address suspected cross-contamination and a sequencing artifact, a later analysis removed approximately 600 highly shared, low-generation-probability nucleotide sequences. In a later analysis, a clonal expansion index for each public chain was calculated from normalized within-repertoire ranks of inferred template counts. In a later analysis, generation probabilities were computed with a VDJ recombination model fitted to out-of-frame rearrangements, and the resulting probabilities were checked against IGoR. In a later analysis, hypergeometric tests were used to score TCR-TCR, TCR-HLA and TCR-CMV co-occurrence, with a repertoire-size bias correction applied to TCR pairs. False discovery rates were estimated in a later analysis by permuting HLA or CMV assignments 20 times. In a later analysis, co-occurring TCRs were grouped using DBSCAN, with TCRdist sequence similarity added in when clustering inside HLA-allele-positive subsets. Repertoires with fewer than 30,000 or more than 120,000 public chains, plus five repertoires with anomalous nucleotide sharing, were excluded from co-occurrence clustering. TCRdb took this table from immuneACCESS and kept in-frame rearrangements with V and J called. Such tables lack part of the clones; where checked against another copy, unresolved V genes explain under half of the gap, and the rest is unexplained. For V, J and clone size, that table is used; D and trimming come from the DNA. For this sample, the table gives approximately 82,000 clones. The ten largest account for under 1.5% of the sample.

The cohort consisted of fewer than 700 healthy bone marrow donors. All cohort members were sampled while nominally healthy, although unrecorded immune exposures were likely present. The donor tested CMV seronegative and was one of the 352 seronegative cohort members. Every donor gave a peripheral blood sample, and the peripheral blood mononuclear cells from that sample were used for TCR beta sequencing. Genomic DNA extraction from the blood cell samples was performed with the Qiagen DNeasy Blood Extraction Kit. For this clone: The antigen it binds to is not known.

CDR1 and CDR2, per the germline V gene, are SGHTA and FQGNSA. Trimming removed 5 bases from V and 4 bases from J; the gene matches leave 6 bases unexplained. The CDR3 starts with the cysteine, ends with the phenylalanine, and has 14 residues. Only CDR3 DNA is held: 42 bases, read in frame from base 1. The material sequenced was PBMCs. The receptor was isolated from a woman aged 60-75 years in good health and CMV-seronegative. This receptor chain uses TRBV7-2 and TRBJ1-1, and 8 bases in between align with TRBD1. This receptor carries the CDR3 CASSRPGGGTEAFF. The sequenced DNA: TGTGCCAGCAGCCGCCCAGGGGGCGGCACTGAAGCTTTCTTT. Reference TRBV7-2 and TRBJ1-1 genes cover what lies past the CDR3, so the full variable domain is GAGVSQSPSNKVTEKGKDVELRCDPISGHTALYWYRQSLGQGLEFLIYFQGNSAPDKSGLPSDRFSAERTGGSVSTLTIQRTQQEDSAVYLCASSRPGGGTEAFFGQGTRLTVV.